The entry below describes one T cell receptor (beta chain). Its target is not known. Trimming removed 4 bases at V and 5 bases at J, with 11 bases between. This CDR3 region has 13 residues. From germline, CDR1 is MGHRA and CDR2 YSYEKL. This record belongs to a study of T cell responses to AZD1222 COVID-19 vaccine. Study-wide results and caveats: The donor group comprised mostly white British people and more females; the analysis possibly underestimated clonal diversity. There were repertoire samples only from the period after the peak T cell response.

Assay: immunoSEQ multiplex PCR; the TCRdb copy retains only in-frame clones and omits some. Counted here are 150,000 or so clones, 92% occurring once; the ten biggest clones make up about 1.9%. The chain links TRBV4-1 to TRBJ1-1; D gene uncertain. The sequence was obtained from an adult in good health. The specimen was peripheral blood, collected on day 0 of AZD1222 vaccination. The CDR3 region has the DNA TGCGCCAGCAGCCCGCTCCGCAGGACTGAAGCTTTCTTT. Its translation: CASSPLRRTEAFF.